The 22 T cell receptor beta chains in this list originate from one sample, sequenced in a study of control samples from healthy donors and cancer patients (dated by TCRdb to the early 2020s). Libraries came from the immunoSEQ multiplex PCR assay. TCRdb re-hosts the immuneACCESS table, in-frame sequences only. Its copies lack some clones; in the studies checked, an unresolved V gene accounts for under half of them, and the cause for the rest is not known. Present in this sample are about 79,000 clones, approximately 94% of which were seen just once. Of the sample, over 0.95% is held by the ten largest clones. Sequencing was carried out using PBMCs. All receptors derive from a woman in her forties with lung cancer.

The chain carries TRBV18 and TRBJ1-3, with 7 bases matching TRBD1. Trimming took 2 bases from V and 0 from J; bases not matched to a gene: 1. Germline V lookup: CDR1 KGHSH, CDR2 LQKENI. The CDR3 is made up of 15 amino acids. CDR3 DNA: TGTGCCAGCTCACCAGGACAGGTCTCTGGAAACACCATATATTTT. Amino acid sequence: CASSPGQVSGNTIYF.

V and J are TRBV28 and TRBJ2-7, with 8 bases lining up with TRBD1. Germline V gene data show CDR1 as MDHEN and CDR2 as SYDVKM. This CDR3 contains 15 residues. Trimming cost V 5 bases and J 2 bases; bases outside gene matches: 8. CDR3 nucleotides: TGTGCCAGCAGTCAATACAGGGGGAGGACCTACGAGCAGTACTTC. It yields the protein CASSQYRGRTYEQYF.

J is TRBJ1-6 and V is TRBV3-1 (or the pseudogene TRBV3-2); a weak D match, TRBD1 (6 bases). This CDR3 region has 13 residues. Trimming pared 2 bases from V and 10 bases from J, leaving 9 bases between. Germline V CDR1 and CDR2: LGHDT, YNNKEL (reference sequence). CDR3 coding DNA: TGTGCCAGCAGCCAACAGACAGGATCACCCCTCCACTTT. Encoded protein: CASSQQTGSPLHF.

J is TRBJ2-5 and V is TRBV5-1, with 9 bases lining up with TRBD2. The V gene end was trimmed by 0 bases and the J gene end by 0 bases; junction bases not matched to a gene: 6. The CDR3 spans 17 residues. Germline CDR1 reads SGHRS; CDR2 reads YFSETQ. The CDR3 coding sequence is TGCGCCAGCAGCTTGGATCCGCGGGGGGGTTACCAAGAGACCCAGTACTTC. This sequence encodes CASSLDPRGGYQETQYF.

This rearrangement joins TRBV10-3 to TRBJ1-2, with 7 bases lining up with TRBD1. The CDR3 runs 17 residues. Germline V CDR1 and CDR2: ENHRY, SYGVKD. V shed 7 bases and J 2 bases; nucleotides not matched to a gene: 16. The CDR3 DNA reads TGTGCCATCAATCGGGATGGAGGGGGCGAAGTGAACTATGGCTACACCTTC. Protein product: CAINRDGGGEVNYGYTF.

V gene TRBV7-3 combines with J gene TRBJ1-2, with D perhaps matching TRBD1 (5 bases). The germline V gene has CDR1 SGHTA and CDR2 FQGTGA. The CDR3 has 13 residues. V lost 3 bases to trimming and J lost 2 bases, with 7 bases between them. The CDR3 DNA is TGTGCCAGCAGCTTCGACAGAAACTATGGCTACACCTTC. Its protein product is CASSFDRNYGYTF.

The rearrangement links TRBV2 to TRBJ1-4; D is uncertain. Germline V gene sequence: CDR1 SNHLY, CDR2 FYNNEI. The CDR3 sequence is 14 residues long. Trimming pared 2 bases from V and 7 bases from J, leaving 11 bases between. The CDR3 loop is CASSEWQAGEKLFF. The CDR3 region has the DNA TGTGCCAGCAGTGAATGGCAGGCGGGTGAAAAACTGTTTTTT.

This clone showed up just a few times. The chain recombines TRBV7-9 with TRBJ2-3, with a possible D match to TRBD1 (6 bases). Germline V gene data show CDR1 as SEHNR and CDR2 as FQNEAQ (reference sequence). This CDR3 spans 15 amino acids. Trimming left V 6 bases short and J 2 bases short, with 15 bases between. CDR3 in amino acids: CASSEGHPITDTQYF. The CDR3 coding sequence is TGTGCCAGCAGTGAGGGACACCCAATCACAGATACGCAGTATTTT. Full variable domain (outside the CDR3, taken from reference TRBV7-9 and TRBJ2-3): DTGVSQNPRHKITKRGQNVTFRCDPISEHNRLYWYRQTLGQGPEFLTYFQNEAQLEKSRLLSDRFSAERPKGSFSTLEIQRTEQGDSAMYLCASSEGHPITDTQYFGPGTRLTVL.

The CDR3 is CASSPPGQGFTYEQYF. The CDR3 bases are TGTGCCAGCTCACCGCCGGGACAGGGGTTTACCTACGAGCAGTACTTC. The chain carries TRBV18 and TRBJ2-7, with 10 bases lining up with TRBD1. CDR1 is KGHSH, CDR2 LQKENI, per germline. CDR3 size: 16 residues. V shed 3 bases and J 2 bases; nucleotides not matched to a gene: 7.

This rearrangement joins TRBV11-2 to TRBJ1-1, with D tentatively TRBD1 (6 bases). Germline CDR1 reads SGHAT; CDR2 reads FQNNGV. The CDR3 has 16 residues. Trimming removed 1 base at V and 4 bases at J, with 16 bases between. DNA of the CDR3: TGTGCCAGCAGCTTAGCCCAGGGGTTAGTGGCCACTGAAGCTTTCTTT. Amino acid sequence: CASSLAQGLVATEAFF.

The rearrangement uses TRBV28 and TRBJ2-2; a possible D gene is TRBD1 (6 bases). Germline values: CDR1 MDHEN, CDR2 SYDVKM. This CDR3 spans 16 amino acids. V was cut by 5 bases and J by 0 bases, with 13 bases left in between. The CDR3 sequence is CASSLQGTPNTGELFF. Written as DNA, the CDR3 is TGTGCCAGCAGTCTGCAAGGGACACCGAACACCGGGGAGCTGTTTTTT.

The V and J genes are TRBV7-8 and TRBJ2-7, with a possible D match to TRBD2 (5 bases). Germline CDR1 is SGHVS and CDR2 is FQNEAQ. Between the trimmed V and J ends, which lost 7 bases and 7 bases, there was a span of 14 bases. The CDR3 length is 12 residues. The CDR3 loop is CASNFQDLEQYF. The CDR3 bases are TGTGCCAGCAACTTTCAGGACTTGGAGCAGTACTTC.

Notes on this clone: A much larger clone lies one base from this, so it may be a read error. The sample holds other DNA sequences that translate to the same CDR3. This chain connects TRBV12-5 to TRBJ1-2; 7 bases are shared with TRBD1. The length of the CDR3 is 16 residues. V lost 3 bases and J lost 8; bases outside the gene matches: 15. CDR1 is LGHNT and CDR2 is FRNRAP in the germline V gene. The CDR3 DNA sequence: TGTGCTAGTGGTTTCGGCCAGGGGGGACAAGGGCGGGGCTACACCTTC. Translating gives CASGFGQGGQGRGYTF. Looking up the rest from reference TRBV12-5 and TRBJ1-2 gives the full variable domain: DARVTQTPRHKVTEMGQEVTMRCQPILGHNTVFWYRQTMMQGLELLAYFRNRAPLDDSGMPKDRFSAEMPDATLATLKIQPSEPRDSAVYFCASGFGQGGQGRGYTFGSGTRLTVV.

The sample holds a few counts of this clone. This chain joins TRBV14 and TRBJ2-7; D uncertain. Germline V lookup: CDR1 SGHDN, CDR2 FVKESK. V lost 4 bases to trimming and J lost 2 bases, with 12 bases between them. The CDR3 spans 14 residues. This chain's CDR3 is CASSPATFPYEQYF. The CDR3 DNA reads TGTGCCAGCAGCCCCGCTACCTTTCCCTACGAGCAGTACTTC.

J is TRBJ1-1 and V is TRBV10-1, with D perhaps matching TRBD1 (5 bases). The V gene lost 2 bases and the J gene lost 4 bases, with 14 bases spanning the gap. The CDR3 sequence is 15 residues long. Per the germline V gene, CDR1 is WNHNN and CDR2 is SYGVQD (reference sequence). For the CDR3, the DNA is TGCGCCAGCAGTGAGCGGTATAATGGGGGCACTGAAGCTTTCTTT. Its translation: CASSERYNGGTEAFF.

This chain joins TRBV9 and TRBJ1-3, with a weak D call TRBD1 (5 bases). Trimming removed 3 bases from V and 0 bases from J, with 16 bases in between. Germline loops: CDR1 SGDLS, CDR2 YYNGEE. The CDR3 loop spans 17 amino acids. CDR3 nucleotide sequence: TGTGCCAGCAGCGCTTCTCCCAGGGCTCGCTCTGGAAACACCATATATTTT. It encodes CASSASPRARSGNTIYF.

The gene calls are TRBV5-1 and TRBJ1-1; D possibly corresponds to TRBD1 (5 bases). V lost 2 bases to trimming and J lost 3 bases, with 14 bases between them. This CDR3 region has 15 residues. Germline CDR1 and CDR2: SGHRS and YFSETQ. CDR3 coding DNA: TGCGCCAGCAGCTTTGGAGGGGTTCGGGACACTGAAGCTTTCTTT. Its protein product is CASSFGGVRDTEAFF.

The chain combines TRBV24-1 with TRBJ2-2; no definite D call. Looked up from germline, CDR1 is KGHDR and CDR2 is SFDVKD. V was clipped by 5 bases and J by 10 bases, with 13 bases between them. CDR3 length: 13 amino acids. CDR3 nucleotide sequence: TGTGCCACCAGTGGAGGACCATCGGAGGAGCTGTTTTTT. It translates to CATSGGPSEELFF.

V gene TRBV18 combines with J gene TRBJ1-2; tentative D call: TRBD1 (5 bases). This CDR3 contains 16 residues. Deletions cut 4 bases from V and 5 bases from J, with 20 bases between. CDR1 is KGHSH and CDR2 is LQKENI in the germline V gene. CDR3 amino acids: CASSLRDGELLYGYTF. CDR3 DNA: TGTGCCAGCTCACTGCGGGACGGGGAACTATTATATGGCTACACCTTC.

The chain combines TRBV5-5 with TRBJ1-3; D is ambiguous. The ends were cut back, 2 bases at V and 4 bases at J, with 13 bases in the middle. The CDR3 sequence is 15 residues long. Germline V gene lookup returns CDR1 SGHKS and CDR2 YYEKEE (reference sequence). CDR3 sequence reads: CASSFEGVNGNTIYF. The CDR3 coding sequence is TGTGCCAGCAGCTTCGAGGGAGTGAACGGAAACACCATATATTTT.

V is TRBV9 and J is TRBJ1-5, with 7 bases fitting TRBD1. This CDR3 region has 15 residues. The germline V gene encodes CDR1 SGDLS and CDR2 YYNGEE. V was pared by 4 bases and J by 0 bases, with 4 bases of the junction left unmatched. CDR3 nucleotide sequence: TGTGCCAGCAGCCTCGGGACAGTTAGCAATCAGCCCCAGCATTTT. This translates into CASSLGTVSNQPQHF.

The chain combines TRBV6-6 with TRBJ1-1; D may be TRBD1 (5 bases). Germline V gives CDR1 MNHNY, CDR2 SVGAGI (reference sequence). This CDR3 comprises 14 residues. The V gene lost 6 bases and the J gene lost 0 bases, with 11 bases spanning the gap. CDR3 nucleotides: TGTGCCAGCAGGATTGTAGGGGTGAACACTGAAGCTTTCTTT. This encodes CASRIVGVNTEAFF.